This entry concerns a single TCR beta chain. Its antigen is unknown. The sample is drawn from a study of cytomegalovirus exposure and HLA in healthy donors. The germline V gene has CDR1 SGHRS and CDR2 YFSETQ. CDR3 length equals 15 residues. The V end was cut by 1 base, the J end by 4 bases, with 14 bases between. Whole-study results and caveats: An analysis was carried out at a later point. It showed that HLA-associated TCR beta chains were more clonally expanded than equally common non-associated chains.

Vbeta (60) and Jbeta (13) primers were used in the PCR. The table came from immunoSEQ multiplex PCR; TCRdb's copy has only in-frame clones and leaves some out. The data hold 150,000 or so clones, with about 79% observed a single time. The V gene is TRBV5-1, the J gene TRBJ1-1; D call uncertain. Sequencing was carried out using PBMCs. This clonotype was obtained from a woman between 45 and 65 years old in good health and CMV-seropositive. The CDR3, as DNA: TGCGCCAGCAGCTTGTTGGCGGTCCCAACCACTGAAGCTTTCTTT. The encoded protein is CASSLLAVPTTEAFF.